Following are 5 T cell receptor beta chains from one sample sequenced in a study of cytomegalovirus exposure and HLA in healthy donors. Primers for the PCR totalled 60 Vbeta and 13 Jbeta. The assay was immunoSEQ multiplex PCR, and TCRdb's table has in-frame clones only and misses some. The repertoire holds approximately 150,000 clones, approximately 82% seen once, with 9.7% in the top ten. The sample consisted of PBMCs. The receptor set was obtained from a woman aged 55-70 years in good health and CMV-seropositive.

Here the CDR3 reads CASSVGGTLGEPQHF. For the CDR3, the DNA is TGTGCCAGCAGCGTAGGTGGGACTCTAGGAGAGCCCCAGCATTTT. V gene TRBV9 combines with J gene TRBJ1-5, with TRBD1 as a possible D gene (5 bases). The germline V and J ends were trimmed by 0 bases and 8 bases, with 15 bases remaining between them. The germline gives CDR1 SGDLS, CDR2 YYNGEE. This CDR3 is 15 amino acids long.

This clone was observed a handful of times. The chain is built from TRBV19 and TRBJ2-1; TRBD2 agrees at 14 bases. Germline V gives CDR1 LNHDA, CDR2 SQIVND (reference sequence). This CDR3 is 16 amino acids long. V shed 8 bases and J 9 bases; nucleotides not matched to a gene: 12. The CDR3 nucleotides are TGTGCCAGTTCTAAGGGGACTAGCGGGAGAGAGAGTGAGCAGTTCTTC. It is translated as CASSKGTSGRESEQFF.

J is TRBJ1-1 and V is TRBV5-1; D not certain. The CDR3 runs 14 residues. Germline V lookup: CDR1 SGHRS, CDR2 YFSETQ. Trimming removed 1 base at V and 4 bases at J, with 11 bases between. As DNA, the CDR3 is TGCGCCAGCAGCTTGAACTCCCATGCCACTGAAGCTTTCTTT. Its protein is CASSLNSHATEAFF.

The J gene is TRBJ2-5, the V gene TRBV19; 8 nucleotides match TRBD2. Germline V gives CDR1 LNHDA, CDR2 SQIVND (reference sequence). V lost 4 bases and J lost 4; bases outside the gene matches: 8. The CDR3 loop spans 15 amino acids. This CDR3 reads CASSSMAGGRETQYF. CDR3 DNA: TGTGCCAGTAGTAGCATGGCGGGAGGTCGAGAGACCCAGTACTTC.

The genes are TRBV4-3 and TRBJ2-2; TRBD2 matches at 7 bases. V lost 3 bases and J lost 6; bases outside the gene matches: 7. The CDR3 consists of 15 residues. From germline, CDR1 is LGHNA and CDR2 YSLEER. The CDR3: CASSQRLAPPGELFF. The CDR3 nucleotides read TGCGCCAGCAGCCAGAGACTAGCTCCACCCGGGGAGCTGTTTTTT.